These T cell receptor beta chains were read from a single sample in a study of blood T cell repertoires in COVID-19. The data were produced by immunoSEQ multiplex PCR, yet TCRdb's version contains in-frame clones alone and is incomplete. The profile shows about 44,000 clones, 82% of them singletons. Sequenced sample: peripheral blood. The source of these receptors is a woman aged 70-85 years with acute or convalescent COVID-19. Both conserved end residues are part of each CDR3. Fields, in order: J gene, V gene, D gene, clone size, CDR3 DNA, CDR3 protein. The D gene is left open where the match is weak. Size values are once, few and many counts, or a class for expanded clones, and some rows have none.

J gene: TRBJ2-6; V gene: TRBV6-4; D gene: -; clone size: -; CDR3 DNA: TGTGCCAGCAGTCTAACAGGGTCCGGGGCCAACGTCCTGACTTTC; CDR3 protein: CASSLTGSGANVLTF
J gene: TRBJ1-2; V gene: TRBV18; D gene: -; clone size: -; CDR3 DNA: TGTGCCAGCTCACCCCGCCCGACGGGAGATGGCTACACCTTC; CDR3 protein: CASSPRPTGDGYTF
J gene: TRBJ2-3; V gene: TRBV27; D gene: TRBD2; clone size: -; CDR3 DNA: TGTGCCAGCAGCCAGAAACAACAACTAGCGGGGGGCACAGATACGCAGTATTTT; CDR3 protein: CASSQKQQLAGGTDTQYF
J gene: TRBJ2-5; V gene: TRBV9; D gene: TRBD1; clone size: -; CDR3 DNA: TGTGCCAGCAGCGTAGAGTACTCGTCACGGGACAGCCAAGAGACCCAGTACTTC; CDR3 protein: CASSVEYSSRDSQETQYF
J gene: TRBJ1-4; V gene: TRBV6-5; D gene: -; clone size: -; CDR3 DNA: TGTGCCAGTAGAACGGGGACAAATAATGAAAAACTGTTTTTT; CDR3 protein: CASRTGTNNEKLFF
J gene: TRBJ1-1; V gene: TRBV19; D gene: TRBD1; clone size: -; CDR3 DNA: TGTGCCAGTAGTGTTGACAGGGGAGGCACTGAAGCTTTCTTT; CDR3 protein: CASSVDRGGTEAFF
J gene: TRBJ2-5; V gene: TRBV20-1; D gene: -; clone size: once; CDR3 DNA: TGCAGTGCCGGGAGTTTGGAGACCCAGTACTTC; CDR3 protein: CSAGSLETQYF
J gene: TRBJ2-7; V gene: TRBV12-3/TRBV12-4; D gene: -; clone size: -; CDR3 DNA: TGTGCCAGCAGGCCGAGGGGGTGGTACGAGCAGTACTTC; CDR3 protein: CASRPRGWYEQYF
J gene: TRBJ2-1; V gene: TRBV9; D gene: TRBD2; clone size: -; CDR3 DNA: TGTGCCAGCAGCGTCCAGCGGGAGGGTTATGAGCAGTTCTTC; CDR3 protein: CASSVQREGYEQFF
J gene: TRBJ2-1; V gene: TRBV6-5; D gene: TRBD1; clone size: once; CDR3 DNA: TGTGCCAGTAGACTGGACAGGAGCTCCTACAATGAGCAGTTCTTC; CDR3 protein: CASRLDRSSYNEQFF
J gene: TRBJ2-1; V gene: TRBV5-6; D gene: -; clone size: -; CDR3 DNA: TGTGCCAGCAGCCCTTCTCCGGGTAATGAGCAGTTCTTC; CDR3 protein: CASSPSPGNEQFF
J gene: TRBJ2-2; V gene: TRBV29-1; D gene: TRBD2; clone size: -; CDR3 DNA: TGCAGCTCAAGGGCAGCGGGAGAGGGTGGGGAGCTGTTTTTT; CDR3 protein: CSSRAAGEGGELFF
J gene: TRBJ1-1; V gene: TRBV27; D gene: -; clone size: -; CDR3 DNA: TGTGCCAGCAGTTTTCCTCCGGGTCAGGGAAGCATGAACACTGAAGCTTTCTTT; CDR3 protein: CASSFPPGQGSMNTEAFF
J gene: TRBJ1-6; V gene: TRBV27; D gene: -; clone size: -; CDR3 DNA: TGTGCCAGCAGTCTTTGGTTCTTAGTTTCACCCCTCCACTTT; CDR3 protein: CASSLWFLVSPLHF
J gene: TRBJ1-1; V gene: TRBV19; D gene: TRBD1; clone size: once; CDR3 DNA: TGTGCCAGTAGGCCGCGGGACAGCATGAACACTGAAGCTTTCTTT; CDR3 protein: CASRPRDSMNTEAFF
J gene: TRBJ1-2; V gene: TRBV30; D gene: -; clone size: -; CDR3 DNA: TGTGCCTGGAGTACTCAGGGTACCTATGGCTACACCTTC; CDR3 protein: CAWSTQGTYGYTF
J gene: TRBJ1-2; V gene: TRBV7-9; D gene: -; clone size: -; CDR3 DNA: TGTGCCAGCAGCTTATCACAGGGCTATGGCTACACCTTC; CDR3 protein: CASSLSQGYGYTF
J gene: TRBJ1-6; V gene: TRBV28; D gene: -; clone size: -; CDR3 DNA: TGTGCCAGCAGTTTCCAGGGTAATTCACCCCTCCACTTT; CDR3 protein: CASSFQGNSPLHF
J gene: TRBJ1-2; V gene: TRBV27; D gene: TRBD1; clone size: -; CDR3 DNA: TGTGCCAGCAGTTTAGCCTGGAAGGGACAGAACGTGTACACCTTC; CDR3 protein: CASSLAWKGQNVYTF
J gene: TRBJ2-2; V gene: TRBV7-9; D gene: TRBD2; clone size: -; CDR3 DNA: TGTGCCAGCAGCTTAGCCCCCACTAGCGTCACCGGGGAGCTGTTTTTT; CDR3 protein: CASSLAPTSVTGELFF
J gene: TRBJ2-5; V gene: TRBV6-6; D gene: -; clone size: -; CDR3 DNA: TGTGCCAGCAGTTACAGCAAGGGGGTACAAGAGACCCAGTACTTC; CDR3 protein: CASSYSKGVQETQYF
J gene: TRBJ2-3; V gene: TRBV4-2; D gene: -; clone size: -; CDR3 DNA: TGTGCCAGCAGCCAAGCCACAGGGGGGGACACAGATACGCAGTATTTT; CDR3 protein: CASSQATGGDTDTQYF
J gene: TRBJ2-1; V gene: TRBV18; D gene: TRBD2; clone size: -; CDR3 DNA: TGTGCCAGCTCACCAACGCTAGCGGGGTCCTACAATGAGCAGTTCTTC; CDR3 protein: CASSPTLAGSYNEQFF
J gene: TRBJ2-3; V gene: TRBV12-5; D gene: TRBD2; clone size: -; CDR3 DNA: TGTGCTAGTGGTTTGGTACGGGACGGGAGGGCCACAGATACGCAGTATTTT; CDR3 protein: CASGLVRDGRATDTQYF
J gene: TRBJ2-7; V gene: TRBV2; D gene: TRBD1; clone size: -; CDR3 DNA: TGTGCCAGCAGCCAGTCCCCCCCGGACAGGGGCTACGAGCAGTACTTC; CDR3 protein: CASSQSPPDRGYEQYF
J gene: TRBJ2-6; V gene: TRBV18; D gene: TRBD1; clone size: -; CDR3 DNA: TGTGCCAGCTCACCGATGGGGGACAGGGTTTCTGGGGCCAACGTCCTGACTTTC; CDR3 protein: CASSPMGDRVSGANVLTF
J gene: TRBJ1-6; V gene: TRBV9; D gene: TRBD1; clone size: -; CDR3 DNA: TGTGCCAGCAGTGTACAGGGGGGTAGTTCACCCCTCCACTTT; CDR3 protein: CASSVQGGSSPLHF
J gene: TRBJ2-5; V gene: TRBV6-2/TRBV6-3; D gene: TRBD2; clone size: -; CDR3 DNA: TGTGCCAGCAGTTGGGGACTAGCGACCCAAGAGACCCAGTACTTC; CDR3 protein: CASSWGLATQETQYF
J gene: TRBJ1-2; V gene: TRBV19; D gene: -; clone size: -; CDR3 DNA: TGTGCCAGTTCTCGTTTTCAGGGGCCCTATGGCTACACCTTC; CDR3 protein: CASSRFQGPYGYTF
J gene: TRBJ2-1; V gene: TRBV5-1; D gene: TRBD2; clone size: -; CDR3 DNA: TGCGCCAGCAGCTTAGAAGGACTAGCGGGAGAGGGAAATGAGCAGTTCTTC; CDR3 protein: CASSLEGLAGEGNEQFF
J gene: TRBJ2-7; V gene: TRBV7-3; D gene: -; clone size: -; CDR3 DNA: TGTGCCAGCAGCTCCCCTCCGGAAAAGCGGGTGGAACCCTACGAGCAGTACTTC; CDR3 protein: CASSSPPEKRVEPYEQYF
J gene: TRBJ2-2; V gene: TRBV6-6; D gene: TRBD1; clone size: -; CDR3 DNA: TGTGCCAGCAGTTATGACAGGGGCTCCGGGGAGCTGTTTTTT; CDR3 protein: CASSYDRGSGELFF
J gene: TRBJ1-1; V gene: TRBV19; D gene: -; clone size: -; CDR3 DNA: TGTGCCAGTAAGGACAGTCCGAACACTGAAGCTTTCTTT; CDR3 protein: CASKDSPNTEAFF
J gene: TRBJ2-3; V gene: TRBV18; D gene: -; clone size: -; CDR3 DNA: TGTGCCAGCTCCCCTCTTCCCGCGGGACGTTCAGATACGCAGTATTTT; CDR3 protein: CASSPLPAGRSDTQYF
J gene: TRBJ1-2; V gene: TRBV28; D gene: TRBD1; clone size: -; CDR3 DNA: TGTGCCAGCAGTCCCCCAGGGACAGGGAGGAATGGCTACACCTTC; CDR3 protein: CASSPPGTGRNGYTF
J gene: TRBJ1-2; V gene: TRBV7-9; D gene: -; clone size: once; CDR3 DNA: TGTGCCAGCAGCTTAGCAGGGGATAACTATGGCTACACCTTC; CDR3 protein: CASSLAGDNYGYTF
J gene: TRBJ2-7; V gene: TRBV12-5; D gene: TRBD1; clone size: -; CDR3 DNA: TGTGCTAGTGGTTCAACTCCGGGACAGGGTCTCGAGCAGTACTTC; CDR3 protein: CASGSTPGQGLEQYF
J gene: TRBJ2-7; V gene: TRBV21-1; D gene: -; clone size: -; CDR3 DNA: TGTGCCAGCACCAAACTACGGGTCCTCTCCTACGAGCAGTACTTC; CDR3 protein: CASTKLRVLSYEQYF
J gene: TRBJ1-6; V gene: TRBV7-2; D gene: TRBD1; clone size: -; CDR3 DNA: TGTGCCAGCAGCCTCCGGGACAGGGTCAGCTCCTATAATTCACCCCTCCACTTT; CDR3 protein: CASSLRDRVSSYNSPLHF
J gene: TRBJ1-5; V gene: TRBV28; D gene: TRBD1; clone size: few; CDR3 DNA: TGTGCCAGCAGTTTATACGGCAGGGGGGAAGGCCAGCCCCAGCATTTT; CDR3 protein: CASSLYGRGEGQPQHF
J gene: TRBJ2-3; V gene: TRBV7-9; D gene: -; clone size: -; CDR3 DNA: TGTGCCAGCAGCTTAGGTGAATGGGCCAGCACAGATACGCAGTATTTT; CDR3 protein: CASSLGEWASTDTQYF
J gene: TRBJ2-7; V gene: TRBV7-2; D gene: TRBD1; clone size: once; CDR3 DNA: TGTGCCAGCAGGGTGACAGGGGGCTCCTACGAGCAGTACTTC; CDR3 protein: CASRVTGGSYEQYF
J gene: TRBJ1-2; V gene: TRBV2; D gene: TRBD1; clone size: -; CDR3 DNA: TGTGCCAGCAGTGAAGCGCTTCAGGGGGCGAGTTTTAACTATGGCTACACCTTC; CDR3 protein: CASSEALQGASFNYGYTF